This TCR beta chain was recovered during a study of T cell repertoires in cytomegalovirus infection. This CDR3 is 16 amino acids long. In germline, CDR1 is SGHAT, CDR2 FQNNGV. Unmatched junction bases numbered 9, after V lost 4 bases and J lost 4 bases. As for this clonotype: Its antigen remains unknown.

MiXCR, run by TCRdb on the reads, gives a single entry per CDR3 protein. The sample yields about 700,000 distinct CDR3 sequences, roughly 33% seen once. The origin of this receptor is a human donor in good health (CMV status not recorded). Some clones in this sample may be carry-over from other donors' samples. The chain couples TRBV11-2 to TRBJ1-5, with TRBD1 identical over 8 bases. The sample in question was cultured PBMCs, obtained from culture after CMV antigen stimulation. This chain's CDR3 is CASSSGQGQINQPQHF. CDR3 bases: TGTGCCAGCAGCTCCGGACAGGGTCAGATTAATCAGCCCCAGCATTTT.